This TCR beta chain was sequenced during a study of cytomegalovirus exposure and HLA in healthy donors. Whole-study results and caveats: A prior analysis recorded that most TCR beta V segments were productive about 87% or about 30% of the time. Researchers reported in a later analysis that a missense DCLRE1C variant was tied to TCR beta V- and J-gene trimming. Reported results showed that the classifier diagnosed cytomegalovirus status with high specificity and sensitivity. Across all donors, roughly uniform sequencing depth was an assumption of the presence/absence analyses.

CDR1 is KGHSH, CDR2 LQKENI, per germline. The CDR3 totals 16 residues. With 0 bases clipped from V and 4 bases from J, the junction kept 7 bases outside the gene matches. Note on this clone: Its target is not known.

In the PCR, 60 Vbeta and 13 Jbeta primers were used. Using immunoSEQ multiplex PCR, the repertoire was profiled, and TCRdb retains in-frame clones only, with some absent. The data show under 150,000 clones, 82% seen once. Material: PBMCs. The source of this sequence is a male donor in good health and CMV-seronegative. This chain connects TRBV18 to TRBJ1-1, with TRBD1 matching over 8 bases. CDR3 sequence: CASSPPGQGAPTEAFF. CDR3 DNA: TGTGCCAGCTCACCACCGGGGCAGGGGGCCCCCACTGAAGCTTTCTTT.